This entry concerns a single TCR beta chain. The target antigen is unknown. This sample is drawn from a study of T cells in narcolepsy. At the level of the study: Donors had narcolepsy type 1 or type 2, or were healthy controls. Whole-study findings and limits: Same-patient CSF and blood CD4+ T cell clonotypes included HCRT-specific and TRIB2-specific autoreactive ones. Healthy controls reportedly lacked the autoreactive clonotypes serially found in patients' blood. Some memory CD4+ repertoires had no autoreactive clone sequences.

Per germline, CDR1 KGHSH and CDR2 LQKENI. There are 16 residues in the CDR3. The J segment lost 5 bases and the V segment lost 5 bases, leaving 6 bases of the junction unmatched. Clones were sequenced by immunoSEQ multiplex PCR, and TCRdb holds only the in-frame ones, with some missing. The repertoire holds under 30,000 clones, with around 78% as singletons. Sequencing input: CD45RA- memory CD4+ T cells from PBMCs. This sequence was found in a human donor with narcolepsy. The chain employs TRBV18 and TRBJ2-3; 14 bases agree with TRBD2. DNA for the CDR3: TGTGCCAGCTCATTCGGGACTAGCGGGGGACAAGATACGCAGTATTTT. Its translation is CASSFGTSGGQDTQYF.